This paragraph reports one TCR beta chain. CDR3 length: 14 residues. Germline CDR1 is MNHEY and CDR2 is SVGEGT. Between the trimmed V and J ends, which lost 1 base and 1 base, there was a span of 5 bases. The data are from a study of CD8 T cells in Susac syndrome. The diagnostic criteria were recently defined, and patients with Susac syndrome met them for definite or probable disease. The authors reverse transcribed roughly 0.5 to 1 ug RNA with random hexamers. TCRdb reprocessed the immunoSEQ multiplex PCR reads via MiXCR and lists one record per CDR3 protein. The sample shows some 200,000 distinct CDR3 sequences, over 90% of them seen only once.

This chain uses TRBV6-2 or TRBV6-3 with TRBJ1-5; D remains ambiguous. This clonotype was obtained from a human donor with Susac syndrome. Sequencing was done on a sample of CD8+ T cells from PBMCs. The CDR3 loop reads CASSYYGSNQPQHF. The CDR3 DNA reads TGTGCCAGCAGTTACTACGGAAGCAATCAGCCCCAGCATTTT.